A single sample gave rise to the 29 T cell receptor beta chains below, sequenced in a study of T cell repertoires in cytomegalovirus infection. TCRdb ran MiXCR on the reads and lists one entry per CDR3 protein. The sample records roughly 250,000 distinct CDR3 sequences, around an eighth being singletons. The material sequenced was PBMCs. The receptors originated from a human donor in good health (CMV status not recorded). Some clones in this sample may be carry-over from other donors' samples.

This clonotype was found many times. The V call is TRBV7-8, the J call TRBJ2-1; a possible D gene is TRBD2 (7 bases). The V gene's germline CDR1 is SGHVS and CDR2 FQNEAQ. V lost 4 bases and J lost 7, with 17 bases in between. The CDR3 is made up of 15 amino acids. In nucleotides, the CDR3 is TGTGCCAGCAGCTCGGACAAGGGGGGGTGGAATGAGCAGTTCTTC. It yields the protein CASSSDKGGWNEQFF.

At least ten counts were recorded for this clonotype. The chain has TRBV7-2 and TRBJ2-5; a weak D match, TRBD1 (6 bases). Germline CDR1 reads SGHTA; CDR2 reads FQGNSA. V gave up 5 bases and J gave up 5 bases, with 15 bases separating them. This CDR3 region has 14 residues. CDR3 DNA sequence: TGTGCCAGCAGCACCCTCACCCAGGGGGAGACCCAGTACTTC. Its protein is CASSTLTQGETQYF.

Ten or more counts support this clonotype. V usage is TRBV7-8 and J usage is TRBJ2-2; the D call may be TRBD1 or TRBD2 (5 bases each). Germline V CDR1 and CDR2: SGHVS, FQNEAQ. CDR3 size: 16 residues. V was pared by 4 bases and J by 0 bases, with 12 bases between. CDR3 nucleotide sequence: TGTGCCAGCAGCTCCCGGGACGCCGCGAACACCGGGGAGCTGTTTTTT. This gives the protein CASSSRDAANTGELFF.

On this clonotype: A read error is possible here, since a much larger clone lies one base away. The CDR3 loop is CASSQEAGRDGYEQYF. In nucleotides, the CDR3 is TGCGCCAGCAGCCAAGAAGCGGGGCGCGATGGCTACGAGCAGTACTTC. The V call is TRBV4-3, the J call TRBJ2-7; 7 bases match TRBD2. V lost 0 bases and J lost 3; bases outside the gene matches: 8. Germline-derived CDR1 and CDR2 are LGHNA and YSLEER. The CDR3 loop spans 16 amino acids.

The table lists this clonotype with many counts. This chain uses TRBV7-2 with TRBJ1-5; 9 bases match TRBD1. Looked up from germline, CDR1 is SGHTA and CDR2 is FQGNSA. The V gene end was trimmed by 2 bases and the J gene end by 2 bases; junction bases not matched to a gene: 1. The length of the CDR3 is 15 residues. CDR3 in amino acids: CASSLWTGGNQPQHF. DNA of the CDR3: TGTGCCAGCAGCTTATGGACAGGGGGCAATCAGCCCCAGCATTTT.

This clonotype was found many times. The CDR3: CASSSDGNTGRETQYF. The DNA of the CDR3 is TGTGCCAGCAGCTCGGACGGAAATACGGGCAGAGAGACCCAGTACTTC. The chain links TRBV7-2 to TRBJ2-5; D not resolved. Trimming pared 4 bases from V and 4 bases from J, leaving 19 bases between. This CDR3 comprises 16 residues. Germline CDR1 SGHTA, CDR2 FQGNSA. Filled out from reference TRBV7-2 and TRBJ2-5, the complete variable domain reads GAGVSQSPSNKVTEKGKDVELRCDPISGHTALYWYRQSLGQGLEFLIYFQGNSAPDKSGLPSDRFSAERTGGSVSTLTIQRTQQEDSAVYLCASSSDGNTGRETQYFGPGTRLLVL.

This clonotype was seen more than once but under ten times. For the CDR3, the DNA is TGTGCCAGCTCACCTTCCGGGACAGGGTTGACTGAAGCTTTCTTT. This codes for CASSPSGTGLTEAFF. V usage is TRBV18 and J usage is TRBJ1-1, with 9 bases lining up with TRBD1. The CDR3 extends over 15 amino acids. The germline V gene encodes CDR1 KGHSH and CDR2 LQKENI. After removal of 3 bases from V and 5 bases from J, the junction contained 7 bases not matched to a gene.

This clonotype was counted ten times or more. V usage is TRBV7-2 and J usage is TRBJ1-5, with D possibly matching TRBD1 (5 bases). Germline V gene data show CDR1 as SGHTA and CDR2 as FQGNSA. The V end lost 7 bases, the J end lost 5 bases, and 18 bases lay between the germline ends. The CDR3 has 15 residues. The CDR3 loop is CASTSGRDLYQPQHF. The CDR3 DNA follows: TGTGCCAGCACGTCTGGCCGGGACCTTTATCAGCCCCAGCATTTT.

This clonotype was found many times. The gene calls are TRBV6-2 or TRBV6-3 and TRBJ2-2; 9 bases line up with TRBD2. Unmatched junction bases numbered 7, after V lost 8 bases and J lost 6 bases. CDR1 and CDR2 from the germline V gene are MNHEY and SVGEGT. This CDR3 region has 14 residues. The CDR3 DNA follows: TGTGCCAGCCGGGGACTAGCTCGTCCCGGGGAGCTGTTTTTT. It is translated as CASRGLARPGELFF.

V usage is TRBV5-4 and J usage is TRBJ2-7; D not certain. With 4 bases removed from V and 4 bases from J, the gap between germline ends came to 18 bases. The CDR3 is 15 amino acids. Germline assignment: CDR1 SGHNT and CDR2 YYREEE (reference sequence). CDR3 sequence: CASSPVGQSGYEQYF. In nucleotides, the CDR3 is TGTGCCAGCAGCCCAGTTGGGCAGTCAGGATACGAGCAGTACTTC.

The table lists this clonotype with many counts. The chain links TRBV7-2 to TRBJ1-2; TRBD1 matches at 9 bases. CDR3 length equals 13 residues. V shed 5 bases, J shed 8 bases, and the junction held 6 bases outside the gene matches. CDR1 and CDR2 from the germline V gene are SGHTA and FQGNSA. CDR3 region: CASSEGQGRGYTF. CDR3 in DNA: TGTGCCAGCAGCGAGGGACAGGGAAGAGGCTACACCTTC.

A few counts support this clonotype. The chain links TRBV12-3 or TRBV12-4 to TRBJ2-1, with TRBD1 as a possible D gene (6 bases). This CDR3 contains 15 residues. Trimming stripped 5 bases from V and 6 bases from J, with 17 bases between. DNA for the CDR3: TGTGCCAGCAGTCCAGGGGTAGGGATAGGCAATGAGCAGTTCTTC. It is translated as CASSPGVGIGNEQFF.

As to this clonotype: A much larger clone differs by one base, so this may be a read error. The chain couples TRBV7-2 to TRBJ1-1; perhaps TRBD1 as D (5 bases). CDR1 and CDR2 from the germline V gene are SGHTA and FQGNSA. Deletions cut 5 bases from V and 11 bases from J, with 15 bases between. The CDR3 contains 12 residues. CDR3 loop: CASSRTRVEAFF. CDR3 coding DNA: TGTGCCAGCAGCAGGACAAGGGTTGAGGCTTTCTTT.

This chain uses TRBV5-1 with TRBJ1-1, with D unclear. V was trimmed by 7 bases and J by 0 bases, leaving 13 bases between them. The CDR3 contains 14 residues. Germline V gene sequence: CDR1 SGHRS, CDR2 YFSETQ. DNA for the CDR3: TGCGCCAGCTCTCTTGAGTTAATGAACACTGAAGCTTTCTTT. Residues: CASSLELMNTEAFF.

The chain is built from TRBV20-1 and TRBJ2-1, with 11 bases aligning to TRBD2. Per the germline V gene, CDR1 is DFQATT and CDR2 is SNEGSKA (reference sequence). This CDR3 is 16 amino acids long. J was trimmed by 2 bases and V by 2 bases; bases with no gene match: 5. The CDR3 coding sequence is TGCAGTGCTAGACTACCGACTAGCGGGACCTACAATGAGCAGTTCTTC. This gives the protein CSARLPTSGTYNEQFF.

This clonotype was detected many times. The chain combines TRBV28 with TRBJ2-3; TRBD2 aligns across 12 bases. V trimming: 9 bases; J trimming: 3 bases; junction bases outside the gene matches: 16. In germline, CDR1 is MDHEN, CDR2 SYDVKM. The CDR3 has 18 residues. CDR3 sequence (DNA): TGTGCCAGTGGGACGACTAGCGGGAGTGCGGGACGTACAGATACGCAGTATTTT. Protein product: CASGTTSGSAGRTDTQYF.

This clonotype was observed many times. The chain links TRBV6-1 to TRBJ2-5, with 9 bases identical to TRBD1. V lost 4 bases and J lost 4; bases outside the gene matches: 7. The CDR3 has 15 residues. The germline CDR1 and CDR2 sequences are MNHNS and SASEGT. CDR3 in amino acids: CASSATQGAGETQYF. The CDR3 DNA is TGTGCCAGCAGTGCCACACAGGGGGCTGGAGAGACCCAGTACTTC.

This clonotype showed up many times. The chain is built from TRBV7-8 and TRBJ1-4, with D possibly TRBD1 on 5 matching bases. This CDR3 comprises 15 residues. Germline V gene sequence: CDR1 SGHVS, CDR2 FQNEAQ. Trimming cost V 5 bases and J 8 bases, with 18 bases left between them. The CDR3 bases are TGTGCCAGCAGCGCCCGGGGACTGCTATTCGAAAAACTGTTTTTT. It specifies CASSARGLLFEKLFF.

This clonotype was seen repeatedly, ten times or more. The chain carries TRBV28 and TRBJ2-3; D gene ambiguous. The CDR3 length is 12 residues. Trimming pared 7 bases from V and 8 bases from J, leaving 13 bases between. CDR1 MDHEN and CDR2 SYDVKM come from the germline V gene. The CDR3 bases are TGTGCCAGCAAAAGTTCCGGGCTTACGCAGTATTTT. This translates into CASKSSGLTQYF. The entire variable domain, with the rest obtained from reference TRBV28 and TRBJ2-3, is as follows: DVKVTQSSRYLVKRTGEKVFLECVQDMDHENMFWYRQDPGLGLRLIYFSYDVKMKEKGDIPEGYSVSREKKERFSLILESASTNQTSMYLCASKSSGLTQYFGPGTRLTVL.

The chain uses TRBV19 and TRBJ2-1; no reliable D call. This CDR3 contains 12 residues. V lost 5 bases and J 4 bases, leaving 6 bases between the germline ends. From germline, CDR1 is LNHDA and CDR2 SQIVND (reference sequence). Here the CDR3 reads CASSESYNEQFF. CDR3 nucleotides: TGTGCCAGTAGTGAAAGTTACAATGAGCAGTTCTTC. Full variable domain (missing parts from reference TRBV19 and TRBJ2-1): DGGITQSPKYLFRKEGQNVTLSCEQNLNHDAMYWYRQDPGQGLRLIYYSQIVNDFQKGDIAEGYSVSREKKESFPLTVTSAQKNPTAFYLCASSESYNEQFFGPGTRLTVL.

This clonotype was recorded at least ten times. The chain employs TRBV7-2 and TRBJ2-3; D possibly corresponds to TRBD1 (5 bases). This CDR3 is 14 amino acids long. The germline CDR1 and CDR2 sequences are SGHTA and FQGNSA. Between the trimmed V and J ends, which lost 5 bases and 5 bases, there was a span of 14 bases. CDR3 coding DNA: TGTGCCAGCAGCCGTCCAGGGTTAGGAGATACGCAGTATTTT. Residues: CASSRPGLGDTQYF.

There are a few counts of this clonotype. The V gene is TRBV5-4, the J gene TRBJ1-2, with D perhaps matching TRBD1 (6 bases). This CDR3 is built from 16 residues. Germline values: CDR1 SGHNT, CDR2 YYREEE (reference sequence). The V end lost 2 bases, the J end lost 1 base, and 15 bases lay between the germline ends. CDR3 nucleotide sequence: TGTGCCAGCAGCTTAGTGGGGGCTACTCTTAACTATGGCTACACCTTC. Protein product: CASSLVGATLNYGYTF.

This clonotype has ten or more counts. CDR3: CASSEDRATEQFF. The CDR3 nucleotides read TGTGCCAGCAGCGAAGACAGGGCTACTGAGCAGTTCTTC. The chain carries TRBV11-2 and TRBJ2-1, with 7 bases matching TRBD1. The J segment lost 9 bases and the V segment lost 5 bases, leaving 7 bases of the junction unmatched. The germline CDR1 and CDR2 sequences are SGHAT and FQNNGV. CDR3 length: 13 amino acids.

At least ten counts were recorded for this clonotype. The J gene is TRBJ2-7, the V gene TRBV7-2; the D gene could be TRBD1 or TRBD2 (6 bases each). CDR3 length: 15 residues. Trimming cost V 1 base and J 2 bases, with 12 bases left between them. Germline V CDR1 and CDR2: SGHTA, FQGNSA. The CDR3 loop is CASSLVGGPTYEQYF. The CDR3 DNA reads TGTGCCAGCAGCTTAGTGGGGGGCCCGACCTACGAGCAGTACTTC.

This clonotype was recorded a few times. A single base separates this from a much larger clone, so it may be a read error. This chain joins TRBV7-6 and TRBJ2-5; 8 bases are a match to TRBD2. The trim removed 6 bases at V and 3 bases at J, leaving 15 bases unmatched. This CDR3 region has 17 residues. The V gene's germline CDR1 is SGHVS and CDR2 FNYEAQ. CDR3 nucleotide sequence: TGTGCCAGCAGGCATCTCGGGACTAGTGGAAGGGAAGAGACCCAGTACTTC. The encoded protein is CASRHLGTSGREETQYF.

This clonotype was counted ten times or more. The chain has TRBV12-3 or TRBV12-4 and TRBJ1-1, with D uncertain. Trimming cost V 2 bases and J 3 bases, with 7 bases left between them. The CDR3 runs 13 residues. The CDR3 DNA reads TGTGCCAGCAGTTTAAGGCGTTACACTGAAGCTTTCTTT. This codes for CASSLRRYTEAFF.

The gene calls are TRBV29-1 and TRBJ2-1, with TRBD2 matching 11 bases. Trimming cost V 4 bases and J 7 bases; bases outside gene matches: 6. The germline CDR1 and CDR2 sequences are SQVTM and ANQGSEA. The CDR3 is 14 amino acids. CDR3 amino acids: CSVAPSGRQNEQFF. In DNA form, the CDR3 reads TGCAGCGTTGCCCCTAGCGGGAGGCAGAATGAGCAGTTCTTC.

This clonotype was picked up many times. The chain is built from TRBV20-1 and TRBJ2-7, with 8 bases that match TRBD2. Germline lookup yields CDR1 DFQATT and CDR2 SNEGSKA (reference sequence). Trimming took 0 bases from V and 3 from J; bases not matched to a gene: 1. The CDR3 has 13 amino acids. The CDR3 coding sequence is TGCAGTGCTAGAGAGGCGGGAGGCTACGAGCAGTACTTC. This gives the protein CSAREAGGYEQYF.

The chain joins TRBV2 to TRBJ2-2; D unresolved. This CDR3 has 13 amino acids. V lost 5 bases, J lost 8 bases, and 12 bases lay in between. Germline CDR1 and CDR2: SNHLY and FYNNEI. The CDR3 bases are TGTGCCAGCAGTCCCTGGGCCTCTGGGGAGCTGTTTTTT. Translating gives CASSPWASGELFF.